Described below is a single T cell receptor beta chain sequence and its context. Using immunoSEQ multiplex PCR, the repertoire was profiled, and TCRdb retains in-frame clones only, with some absent. Of more than 1.2 million clones in the sample, 98% are singletons; the top ten hold approximately 0.4%. These data originate in a study of shared clonotypes between healthy human individuals. Trimming stripped 1 base from V and 9 bases from J, with 16 bases between. The CDR3 contains 15 residues. The V gene's germline CDR1 is LNHDA and CDR2 SQIVND (reference sequence). The sample consisted of naive CD4+ T cells sorted from blood. Noted subset: CD45RA+ positively selected. V is TRBV19 and J is TRBJ2-4; D gene uncertain. The clonotype was recovered from a man aged 25-45 years in good health. CDR3 nucleotide sequence: TGTGCCAGTAGTATAGTGACGCGCCCATCGGGCATTCAGTACTTC. Amino acid sequence: CASSIVTRPSGIQYF.